The 27 T cell receptor beta chains below come from one sample, sequenced in a study of cytomegalovirus exposure and HLA in healthy donors. PCR primers comprised 60 Vbeta and 13 Jbeta primers. The repertoire was sequenced with immunoSEQ multiplex PCR; TCRdb's copy has only in-frame clones and lacks some. This table holds 150,000 to 200,000 clones, about 80% found once. Specimen: PBMCs. The receptors come from a boy between 10 and 17 years old in good health and CMV-seronegative.

The V gene is TRBV5-4, the J gene TRBJ2-5, with D unresolved. The V gene lost 2 bases and the J gene lost 5 bases, with 10 bases spanning the gap. CDR1 is SGHNT and CDR2 is YYREEE in the germline V gene (reference sequence). This CDR3 is built from 13 residues. The CDR3 nucleotides read TGTGCCAGCAGCTTTCCCCGACACGAGACCCAGTACTTC. This encodes CASSFPRHETQYF.

This clone appeared a few times. The chain joins TRBV11-3 to TRBJ1-1, with 9 nucleotides matching TRBD1. The CDR3 loop spans 14 amino acids. Losses at the gene ends were 5 bases for V and 3 bases for J; bases not matched to a gene: 4. Germline lookup yields CDR1 SGHNT and CDR2 YENEEA. CDR3 in DNA: TGTGCCAGCAGCATCAGGGACAGGGACACTGAAGCTTTCTTT. Translation: CASSIRDRDTEAFF.

V gene TRBV9 combines with J gene TRBJ2-2, with TRBD1 matching 8 bases. Looked up from germline, CDR1 is SGDLS and CDR2 is YYNGEE. The CDR3 length is 16 residues. The V segment lost 3 bases and the J segment 3 bases; nucleotides outside the gene matches: 7. In DNA, the CDR3 is TGTGCCAGCAGCGCTGGACAGGGCGCGGACACCGGGGAGCTGTTTTTT. Encoded protein: CASSAGQGADTGELFF.

This clone was detected only a few times. The V gene is TRBV7-2, the J gene TRBJ1-5, with D possibly matching TRBD1 (5 bases). Trimming removed 4 bases from V and 6 bases from J, with 16 bases in between. Germline V gene lookup returns CDR1 SGHTA and CDR2 FQGNSA. There are 15 residues in the CDR3. The CDR3 nucleotides are TGTGCCAGCAGCTATCACGGGGGGAAGGGTCAGCCCCAGCATTTT. It yields the protein CASSYHGGKGQPQHF.

J is TRBJ1-1 and V is TRBV5-1; 8 bases fit TRBD1. Germline V gene data show CDR1 as SGHRS and CDR2 as YFSETQ. The J segment lost 0 bases and the V segment lost 3 bases, leaving 7 bases of the junction unmatched. This CDR3 region has 16 residues. CDR3 bases: TGCGCCAGCAGCTGGGGACAGGCGAGATTGAACACTGAAGCTTTCTTT. It codes for CASSWGQARLNTEAFF.

The CDR3 bases are TGTGCCAGCAGTGGCGGGAGTACCACCGGGGAGCTGTTTTTT. Encoded protein: CASSGGSTTGELFF. This chain connects TRBV6-4 to TRBJ2-2, with TRBD2 identical over 7 bases. The germline gives CDR1 MRHNA, CDR2 SNTAGT. The length of the CDR3 is 14 residues. J gave up 4 bases and V 4 bases, and 3 bases lay outside the gene matches.

The J gene is TRBJ2-1, the V gene TRBV5-1, with TRBD1 matching 8 bases. Germline V gene sequence: CDR1 SGHRS, CDR2 YFSETQ. Unmatched junction bases numbered 5, after V lost 0 bases and J lost 3 bases. CDR3 length: 16 amino acids. This chain's CDR3 is CASSLAGQGNYNEQFF. The CDR3 DNA is TGCGCCAGCAGCTTGGCCGGACAGGGCAACTACAATGAGCAGTTCTTC.

The chain carries TRBV7-9 and TRBJ2-7, with 7 nucleotides matching TRBD2. The length of the CDR3 is 14 residues. Germline CDR1 and CDR2: SEHNR and FQNEAQ (reference sequence). Trimming cost V 0 bases and J 5 bases; bases outside gene matches: 4. The CDR3 here is CASSLAGGIHEQYF. The CDR3 bases are TGTGCCAGCAGCTTAGCGGGAGGGATCCACGAGCAGTACTTC.

V usage is TRBV11-1 and J usage is TRBJ2-7, with D perhaps matching TRBD2 (6 bases). The ends were cut back, 3 bases at V and 6 bases at J, with 9 bases in the middle. This CDR3 comprises 12 residues. Germline CDR1 is SGHAT and CDR2 is FQDESV (reference sequence). CDR3 DNA: TGTGCCAGCAGCTTTTGGGGGGTCGAGCAGTACTTC. Its translation is CASSFWGVEQYF.

This chain links TRBV10-1 with TRBJ2-7, with 7 bases matching TRBD1. The germline V gene has CDR1 WNHNN and CDR2 SYGVQD (reference sequence). The CDR3 length is 13 residues. Unmatched junction bases numbered 6, after V lost 4 bases and J lost 6 bases. The CDR3: CASSGTGEAEQYF. The CDR3 DNA reads as TGCGCCAGCAGTGGGACAGGCGAGGCCGAGCAGTACTTC.

This sequence joins TRBV19 and TRBJ2-7, with TRBD1 as a possible D gene (6 bases). The CDR3 loop spans 15 amino acids. CDR1 and CDR2 (germline): LNHDA, SQIVND (reference sequence). Trimming removed 4 bases at V and 4 bases at J, with 17 bases between. CDR3 nucleotides: TGTGCCAGTAGTAGGGCCGGTAGACAGGTTTACGAGCAGTACTTC. Its protein product is CASSRAGRQVYEQYF.

The rearrangement links TRBV7-5 to TRBJ1-2. TRBV7-5 is given as a pseudogene. The CDR3 is 12 residues long. This chain's CDR3 is CARSTTYGGYTF. The DNA for the CDR3 is TGTGCCAGAAGCACGACTTACGGAGGCTACACCTTC.

Here the CDR3 reads CASSSMSNQPQHF. The CDR3 DNA follows: TGTGCCAGCAGTTCCATGAGCAATCAGCCCCAGCATTTT. The chain carries TRBV27 and TRBJ1-5; D is undetermined. Germline values: CDR1 MNHEY, CDR2 SMNVEV (reference sequence). There are 13 residues in the CDR3. Trimming shortened V by 4 bases and J by 1 base, and 5 bases separated the two germline ends.

The chain couples TRBV10-1 to TRBJ2-4; unclear D gene. The CDR3 spans 18 residues. V lost 2 bases and J 0 bases, leaving 17 bases between the germline ends. CDR1 and CDR2 from the germline V gene are WNHNN and SYGVQD (reference sequence). CDR3 amino acids: CASSEGPIHGLAKNIQYF. CDR3 DNA sequence: TGCGCCAGCAGTGAGGGGCCGATTCATGGATTAGCCAAAAACATTCAGTACTTC.

About this clone itself: The sample contains more than one DNA sequence encoding this CDR3. J is TRBJ1-5 and V is TRBV6-6; possibly TRBD1 for D (5 bases). The germline V gene encodes CDR1 MNHNY and CDR2 SVGAGI (reference sequence). This CDR3 is built from 16 residues. V gave up 2 bases and J gave up 4 bases, with 15 bases separating them. The CDR3, as DNA: TGTGCCAGCAGTTACGCCCGGGGGAGTAGGAATCAGCCCCAGCATTTT. It is translated as CASSYARGSRNQPQHF.

The V call is TRBV2, the J call TRBJ1-4; D unclear. V was trimmed by 7 bases and J by 8 bases, leaving 11 bases between them. Germline loops: CDR1 SNHLY, CDR2 FYNNEI. CDR3 size: 12 residues. The CDR3 bases are TGTGCCAGCAAGGAGGGTGGGGAAAAACTGTTTTTT. It translates to CASKEGGEKLFF.

The rearrangement joins TRBV9 to TRBJ1-5; D might be TRBD1 (5 bases). With 0 bases removed from V and 4 bases from J, the gap between germline ends came to 11 bases. Germline V gives CDR1 SGDLS, CDR2 YYNGEE. The CDR3 loop spans 15 amino acids. CDR3 in DNA: TGTGCCAGCAGCGTAGAAGGGGCGTTGAATCAGCCCCAGCATTTT. Its translation is CASSVEGALNQPQHF.

The chain is built from TRBV2 and TRBJ1-5; the D is unclear. With 7 bases removed from V and 1 base from J, the gap between germline ends came to 14 bases. CDR1 and CDR2 (germline): SNHLY, FYNNEI. The CDR3 is made up of 15 amino acids. The CDR3 loop reads CASTPEGRSNQPQHF. The CDR3, as DNA: TGTGCCAGCACCCCCGAAGGGAGGAGCAATCAGCCCCAGCATTTT.

J is TRBJ2-6 and V is TRBV19, with 7 bases aligning to TRBD1. With V trimmed by 7 bases and J by 1 base, 10 bases remained unmatched. The CDR3 is 17 amino acids. Germline lookup yields CDR1 LNHDA and CDR2 SQIVND (reference sequence). The CDR3 loop is CASNRDREASGANVLTF. CDR3 coding DNA: TGTGCCAGTAATCGCGACAGGGAAGCATCTGGGGCCAACGTCCTGACTTTC.

This chain connects TRBV7-9 to TRBJ2-2; a weak D match, TRBD2 (6 bases). Germline V gene lookup returns CDR1 SEHNR and CDR2 FQNEAQ (reference sequence). CDR3 length: 13 residues. Trimming stripped 7 bases from V and 5 bases from J, with 11 bases between. The CDR3 DNA follows: TGTGCCAGCACCATACTAGCAACCGGGGAGCTGTTTTTT. Its protein product is CASTILATGELFF.

This clone has only a few counts. The chain carries TRBV7-2 and TRBJ2-3, with a weak D call TRBD1 (5 bases). Germline V gives CDR1 SGHTA, CDR2 FQGNSA. Trimming took off 2 bases at V and 3 bases at J, with 6 bases between the two ends. The CDR3 covers 13 residues. This CDR3 is CASSLPGTDTQYF. Here the CDR3 DNA reads TGTGCCAGCAGCTTACCAGGGACAGATACGCAGTATTTT.

The rearrangement uses TRBV25-1 and TRBJ1-3; TRBD1 matches at 8 bases. This CDR3 has 16 residues. V gave up 2 bases and J gave up 4 bases; unmatched junction bases: 7. The germline gives CDR1 MGHDK, CDR2 SYGVNS. CDR3 amino acids: CASSEPQGAEGNTIYF. The CDR3 nucleotides read TGTGCCAGCAGTGAACCTCAGGGGGCGGAAGGAAACACCATATATTTT.

The chain has TRBV19 and TRBJ2-7; 7 bases are shared with TRBD1. This CDR3 contains 15 residues. Germline loops: CDR1 LNHDA, CDR2 SQIVND (reference sequence). The V segment lost 2 bases and the J segment 5 bases; nucleotides outside the gene matches: 9. The CDR3 here is CASSISDRERDEQYF. The CDR3 DNA reads as TGTGCCAGTAGTATATCTGACAGGGAAAGGGACGAGCAGTACTTC.

This clone has a single count. This chain uses TRBV6-1 with TRBJ1-3; D possibly corresponds to TRBD1 (6 bases). The CDR3 runs to 15 residues. Per germline, CDR1 MNHNS and CDR2 SASEGT. V was shortened by 4 bases and J by 2 bases, with 12 bases between the two germline ends. For the CDR3, the DNA is TGTGCCAGCAGTGTTGTTTCAGGGGCTGGAAACACCATATATTTT. Encoded protein: CASSVVSGAGNTIYF.

The chain has TRBV2 and TRBJ2-7; possible D gene TRBD1, 6 bases. Trimming left V 8 bases short and J 3 bases short, with 11 bases between. Germline assignment: CDR1 SNHLY and CDR2 FYNNEI. The CDR3 has 12 amino acids. The chain's CDR3 is CASRGGSYEQYF. In DNA, the CDR3 is TGTGCCAGCCGAGGGGGAAGCTACGAGCAGTACTTC.

There are a few counts of this clone. The chain has TRBV12-5 and TRBJ1-6, with 7 bases identical to TRBD1. Unmatched junction bases numbered 10, after V lost 2 bases and J lost 6 bases. Germline lookup yields CDR1 LGHNT and CDR2 FRNRAP. This CDR3 contains 17 residues. CDR3 amino acids: CASGLSARQGSNSPLHF. CDR3 DNA sequence: TGTGCTAGTGGTTTGTCGGCTAGACAGGGTTCTAATTCACCCCTCCACTTT.

The J gene is TRBJ1-1, the V gene TRBV5-6; D is undetermined. Germline-derived CDR1 and CDR2 are SGHDT and YYEEEE. This CDR3 spans 16 amino acids. V was shortened by 3 bases and J by 3 bases, with 18 bases between the two germline ends. The CDR3 reads CASSYTPLAVYTEAFF. In DNA form, the CDR3 reads TGTGCCAGCAGCTACACACCTCTCGCAGTATACACTGAAGCTTTCTTT. Based on the CDR3 plus reference TRBV5-6 and TRBJ1-1, the full variable domain is DAGVTQSPTHLIKTRGQQVTLRCSPKSGHDTVSWYQQALGQGPQFIFQYYEEEERQRGNFPDRFSGHQFPNYSSELNVNALLLGDSALYLCASSYTPLAVYTEAFFGQGTRLTVV.